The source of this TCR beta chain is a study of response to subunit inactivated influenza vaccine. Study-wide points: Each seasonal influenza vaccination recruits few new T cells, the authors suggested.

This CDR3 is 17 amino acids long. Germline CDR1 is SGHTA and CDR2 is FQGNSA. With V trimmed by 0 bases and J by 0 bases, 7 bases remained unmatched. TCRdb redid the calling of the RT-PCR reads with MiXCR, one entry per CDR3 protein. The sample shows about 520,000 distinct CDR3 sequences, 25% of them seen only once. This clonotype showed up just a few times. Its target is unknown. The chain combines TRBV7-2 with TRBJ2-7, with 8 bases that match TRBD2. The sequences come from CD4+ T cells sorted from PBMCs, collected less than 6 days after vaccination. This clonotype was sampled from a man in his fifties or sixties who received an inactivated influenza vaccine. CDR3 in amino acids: CASSLASGLASSYEQYF. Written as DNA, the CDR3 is TGTGCCAGCAGCTTAGCCAGTGGACTAGCCAGCTCCTACGAGCAGTACTTC.